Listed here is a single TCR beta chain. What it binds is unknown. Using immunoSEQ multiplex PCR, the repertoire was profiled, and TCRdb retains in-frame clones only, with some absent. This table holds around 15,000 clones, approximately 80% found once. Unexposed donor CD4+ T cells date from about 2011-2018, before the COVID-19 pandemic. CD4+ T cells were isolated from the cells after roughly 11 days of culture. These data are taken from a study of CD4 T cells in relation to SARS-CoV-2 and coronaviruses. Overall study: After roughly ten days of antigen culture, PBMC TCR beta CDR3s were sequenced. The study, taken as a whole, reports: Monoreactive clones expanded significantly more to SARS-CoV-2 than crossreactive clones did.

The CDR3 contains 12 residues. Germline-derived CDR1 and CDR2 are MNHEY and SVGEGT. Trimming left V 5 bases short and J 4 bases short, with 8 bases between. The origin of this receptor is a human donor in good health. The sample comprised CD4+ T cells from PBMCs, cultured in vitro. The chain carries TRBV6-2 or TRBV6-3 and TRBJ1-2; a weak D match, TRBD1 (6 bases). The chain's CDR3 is CASSRTAYGYTF. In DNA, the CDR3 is TGTGCCAGCAGTAGGACAGCCTATGGCTACACCTTC.